Presented here are 8 T cell receptor beta chains from one specimen sequenced in a study of OX40 agonist ivuxolimab in advanced cancers. Using immunoSEQ multiplex PCR, the repertoire was profiled, and TCRdb retains in-frame clones only, with some absent. The sample contains about 24,000 clones, approximately 85% of which appear only once. The sample here was CD4+ or CD8+ T cells sorted from blood, taken in a trial of the OX40 agonist ivuxolimab. These receptors were collected from an adult with an advanced solid tumor such as melanoma, head and neck, liver or kidney cancer.

The V and J genes are TRBV5-1 and TRBJ2-7; 8 positions agree with TRBD1. The germline CDR1 and CDR2 sequences are SGHRS and YFSETQ. The CDR3 has 15 amino acids. With 0 bases clipped from V and 9 bases from J, the junction kept 11 bases outside the gene matches. The chain's CDR3 is CASSLAAGGAGGQYF. DNA of the CDR3: TGCGCCAGCAGCTTGGCCGCAGGGGGCGCCGGGGGGCAGTACTTC.

The chain uses TRBV10-3 and TRBJ1-5; 7 bases are shared with TRBD1. CDR1 is ENHRY, CDR2 SYGVKD, per germline. With 2 bases clipped from V and 5 bases from J, the junction kept 6 bases outside the gene matches. The CDR3 totals 15 residues. The CDR3 region has the DNA TGTGCCATCAGTGAGGGCCAGGGGGGGCATCAGCCCCAGCATTTT. Amino acid sequence: CAISEGQGGHQPQHF.

This clone appeared a single time. The chain couples TRBV5-1 to TRBJ1-1; D may be TRBD1 (6 bases). The germline gives CDR1 SGHRS, CDR2 YFSETQ. The CDR3 loop spans 15 amino acids. V was shortened by 0 bases and J by 3 bases, with 12 bases between the two germline ends. CDR3 protein: CASSLGDKVYTEAFF. The CDR3 nucleotides are TGCGCCAGCAGCTTGGGGGACAAGGTTTACACTGAAGCTTTCTTT.

This chain links TRBV19 with TRBJ1-5; D gene uncertain. V was cut by 2 bases and J by 4 bases, with 6 bases left in between. CDR1 LNHDA and CDR2 SQIVND come from the germline V gene (reference sequence). The CDR3 contains 13 residues. CDR3 amino acids: CASSISRNQPQHF. The CDR3 bases are TGTGCCAGTAGTATATCCAGGAATCAGCCCCAGCATTTT.

The chain combines TRBV27 with TRBJ1-1; the D is unclear. The CDR3 consists of 13 residues. With 3 bases removed from V and 1 base from J, the gap between germline ends came to 6 bases. CDR1 is MNHEY and CDR2 is SMNVEV in the germline V gene (reference sequence). The CDR3 here is CASSLRQNTEAFF. DNA of the CDR3: TGTGCCAGCAGTTTGCGACAGAACACTGAAGCTTTCTTT.

The rearrangement joins TRBV5-1 to TRBJ2-5; possible D gene TRBD1, 7 bases. V gave up 3 bases and J gave up 4 bases, with 13 bases separating them. CDR1 and CDR2 from the germline V gene are SGHRS and YFSETQ. There are 14 residues in the CDR3. The CDR3, as DNA: TGCGCCAGCAGCTGGGGCGGGACAGCAGAGACCCAGTACTTC. Encoded protein: CASSWGGTAETQYF.

The J gene is TRBJ2-1, the V gene TRBV15; 14 bases agree with TRBD2. V gave up 3 bases and J gave up 6 bases; unmatched junction bases: 13. CDR3 size: 19 residues. CDR1 LNHNV and CDR2 YYDKDF come from the germline V gene (reference sequence). The CDR3 nucleotides read TGTGCCACCAGCAGCGGATTAGGACTAGCGGGAGGCATCGGCAATGAGCAGTTCTTC. This codes for CATSSGLGLAGGIGNEQFF.

The chain employs TRBV6-5 and TRBJ2-7; D is undetermined. CDR1 is MNHEY, CDR2 SVGAGI, per germline. The CDR3 has 15 amino acids. Deletions cut 6 bases from V and 0 bases from J, with 15 bases between. DNA for the CDR3: TGTGCCAGCAGCATTGGTTCGGCCGGCTCCTACGAGCAGTACTTC. Its protein is CASSIGSAGSYEQYF.